This T cell receptor (beta chain) was identified in a study of T-cell reconstitution after alpha-beta-depleted transplantation in children. Study-wide findings and caveats: There were reportedly several hundred expanded graft clones from which alpha-beta T cells came about two months after transplant. From surviving recipient T cells and thymic progenitors came the high day-60 TCRbeta diversity observed in some patients. T-cell numbers and diversity, one year after transplant, stemmed largely from T cells that were newly produced.

The CDR3 has 14 amino acids. CDR1 and CDR2 (germline): SEHNR, FQNEAQ (reference sequence). Between the trimmed V and J ends, which lost 7 bases and 2 bases, there was a span of 15 bases. It was with unique molecular identifiers that the TCRbeta library was prepared. TCRdb ran MiXCR on the PCR reads and lists one entry per CDR3 protein. The sample includes 550,000 to 800,000 distinct CDR3 sequences, 13% of them seen just once. This clonotype was detected many times. The antigen remains unidentified. This specimen was PBMCs, taken before TCRalphabeta/CD19-depleted stem cell transplant. The sequence derives from a girl aged 2-10 years with congenital amegakaryocytic thrombocytopenia, due to receive a stem cell transplant. This chain joins TRBV7-9 and TRBJ2-7; D is perhaps TRBD2 (6 bases). The CDR3 sequence: CASTDTGLTYEQYF. CDR3 DNA sequence: TGTGCCAGCACGGATACGGGACTGACCTACGAGCAGTACTTC.